This T cell receptor (beta chain) was recovered during a study of blood T cells in healthy people across ages. Study findings and constraints: Lack of knowledge of donor CMV status possibly confounded expanded clonotype changes. Per million T cells, the diversity of TCR beta decreased roughly linearly as age advanced.

Points on this clonotype: Its target is not known. A read error may produce the germline difference seen at one junction end.

A second PCR, run for about 6 to 11 cycles, used a sample-barcoded 5' primer plus a J-beta primer mix. Sequencing recovered at least 2.5 million CDR3-containing paired-end reads from each sample. TCRdb analysed the 5' RACE reads with MiXCR anew, one entry per CDR3 protein. This sample has hundreds of thousands of distinct CDR3 sequences, with around 50% found just once. At least 5.5 micrograms of total RNA were extracted per sample. CDR1 and CDR2 (germline): MNHNS, SASEGT. This CDR3 is 18 amino acids long. Sample: blood. The source is a man in his forties in good health. The rearrangement uses TRBV6-1 and TRBJ2-6; TRBD1 agrees at 8 bases. Here the CDR3 DNA reads TGTGCCAGCAGTGACGGACAGGGAGGCTGGTCTGGGGCCAACGCCCTGACTTTC. Amino acid sequence: CASSDGQGGWSGANALTF.